This TCR beta chain was found in a study of T-cell reconstitution after alpha-beta-depleted transplantation in children. This clonotype has a handful of counts. What it binds is unknown. The study's findings and limits: The study reportedly traced alpha-beta T cells about two months after transplant to several hundred expanded graft clones. Some patients showed high day-60 TCRbeta diversity, which derived from surviving recipient T cells and thymic progenitors. At the one-year point after transplant, T-cell counts and TCRbeta diversity were found to come mostly from T cells that had been newly produced.

This CDR3 comprises 13 residues. V lost 3 bases, J lost 10 bases, and 13 bases lay in between. Germline values: CDR1 LNHDA, CDR2 SQIVND (reference sequence). It was with unique molecular identifiers that the TCRbeta library was prepared. TCRdb recomputed calls from the PCR reads with MiXCR, one row per CDR3 protein. The table lists under 750,000 distinct CDR3 sequences, roughly 23% of them singletons. Sequencing used PBMCs, mostly from graft donor cells, obtained 360 days after TCRalphabeta/CD19-depleted stem cell transplant. This clonotype was obtained from a boy under three years old who had a stem cell transplant for acute myeloid leukemia, so the T cells may come from the graft donor. This chain joins TRBV19 and TRBJ2-1, with D perhaps matching TRBD1 or TRBD2 (5 bases each). The CDR3 nucleotides read TGTGCCAGTAGTATTGCAAGGGACGGGGAGCAGTTCTTC. Its translation is CASSIARDGEQFF.